These T cell receptor beta chains were read from a single sample in a study of CD8+ T cells in alopecia areata. TCRdb keeps only in-frame clones here, not all; method: immunoSEQ multiplex PCR. The sample contains 210,000 or so clones, more than 60% of which appear only once. Source: CD4+ T cells sorted from blood, taken around week 42, from a patient treated with tofacitinib. These receptors all stem from a human donor with alopecia areata. Both conserved end residues are part of each CDR3. A D gene is named only where the DNA matches it firmly. Only part of the rows carry a size: once, few, many, or a class if the clone is expanded.

-,TRBD1,TRBJ1-1,14,TRBV6-6,CASSRQGQNTEAFF,TGTGCCAGCAGCCGACAGGGACAGAACACTGAAGCTTTCTTT
-,-,TRBJ2-4,15,TRBV29-1,CSVEEGARAKNIQYF,TGCAGCGTTGAGGAGGGGGCGCGAGCCAAAAACATTCAGTACTTC
once,-,TRBJ2-7,14,TRBV29-1,CSVEGGKGNYEQYF,TGCAGCGTTGAGGGCGGGAAGGGGAATTACGAGCAGTACTTC
few,-,TRBJ1-1,14,TRBV7-2,CASSVGVLNTEAFF,TGTGCCAGCAGCGTCGGTGTTTTGAACACTGAAGCTTTCTTT
-,-,TRBJ2-5,13,TRBV25-1,CASSEATRETQYF,TGTGCCAGCAGTGAGGCGACAAGAGAGACCCAGTACTTC
few,-,TRBJ2-3,13,TRBV29-1,CSVRLRATYTQYF,TGCAGCGTCCGCCTCCGGGCCACGTATACGCAGTATTTT
once,-,TRBJ2-5,15,TRBV27,CASSLGDGGRETQYF,TGTGCCAGCAGTCTTGGAGACGGGGGCCGAGAGACCCAGTACTTC
few,-,TRBJ2-2,12,TRBV29-1,CAAGENTGELFF,TGCGCGGCAGGGGAGAACACCGGGGAGCTGTTTTTT
many,-,TRBJ1-1,15,TRBV5-6,CASSSRGSPNTEAFF,TGTGCCAGCAGCTCACGGGGCTCCCCGAACACTGAAGCTTTCTTT
few,-,TRBJ2-3,17,TRBV29-1,CSVEGAGEGVSTDTQYF,TGCAGCGTTGAAGGGGCAGGGGAGGGCGTTAGCACAGATACGCAGTATTTT
-,-,TRBJ1-2,13,TRBV19,CASSHPGRSGYTF,TGTGCCAGTAGTCATCCGGGACGGAGTGGCTACACCTTC
-,-,TRBJ1-2,16,TRBV30,CAWRPLGESSLYGYTF,TGTGCCTGGAGGCCCCTCGGGGAGAGCAGCCTCTATGGCTACACCTTC
-,-,TRBJ2-7,15,TRBV5-1,CASSLLPGQPYEQYF,TGCGCCAGCAGCTTGCTTCCGGGACAACCTTACGAGCAGTACTTC
medium-sized,-,TRBJ2-5,14,TRBV10-3,CAISEKASQETQYF,TGTGCCATCAGTGAGAAGGCCAGTCAAGAGACCCAGTACTTC
few,-,TRBJ2-6,15,TRBV5-1,CASSVGSSGANVLTF,TGCGCCAGCAGCGTGGGAAGCTCTGGGGCCAACGTCCTGACTTTC
-,-,TRBJ1-2,12,TRBV2,CASSGQNYGYTF,TGTGCCAGCAGTGGACAGAACTATGGCTACACCTTC
-,-,TRBJ1-5,12,TRBV29-1,CSVGEWGQPQHF,TGCAGCGTGGGTGAGTGGGGACAGCCCCAGCATTTT
-,-,TRBJ1-4,18,TRBV5-1,CASSLGLVGQATNEKLFF,TGCGCCAGCAGCTTGGGTCTGGTCGGGCAAGCAACTAATGAAAAACTGTTTTTT
-,-,TRBJ1-2,15,TRBV7-2,CASSLAWERDYGYTF,TGTGCCAGCAGCTTAGCGTGGGAAAGGGACTATGGCTACACCTTC
-,-,TRBJ2-7,11,TRBV25-1,CASSALYEQYF,TGTGCCAGCAGCGCACTGTACGAGCAGTACTTC
-,TRBD2,TRBJ2-3,15,TRBV5-6,CASSGTSGYTDTQYF,TGTGCCAGCAGCGGGACTAGCGGTTACACAGATACGCAGTATTTT
once,TRBD1,TRBJ1-5,15,TRBV27,CASSAGTGSNQPQHF,TGTGCCAGCAGTGCCGGGACAGGGAGCAATCAGCCCCAGCATTTT
-,-,TRBJ2-2,15,TRBV4-3,CASSQEVSYTGELFF,TGCGCCAGCAGCCAAGAAGTCAGCTACACCGGGGAGCTGTTTTTT
few,-,TRBJ2-6,19,TRBV7-2,CASSSRGTGVTPGANVLTF,TGTGCCAGCAGCTCCAGGGGCACGGGCGTAACACCTGGGGCCAACGTCCTGACTTTC
many,-,TRBJ2-7,13,TRBV5-1,CASSLAHPNEQYF,TGCGCCAGCAGCTTGGCCCACCCCAACGAGCAGTACTTC
-,TRBD1,TRBJ2-5,15,TRBV2,CASSDPGSGGETQYF,TGTGCCAGCAGTGACCCCGGGTCAGGGGGAGAGACCCAGTACTTC
-,TRBD2,TRBJ2-7,12,TRBV19,CASSRGGYEQYF,TGTGCCAGTAGTCGCGGGGGTTACGAGCAGTACTTC
-,-,TRBJ2-2,11,TRBV29-1,CSVGNTGELFF,TGCAGCGTTGGTAACACCGGGGAGCTGTTTTTT
-,-,TRBJ2-7,12,TRBV19,CASTGTGLVQYF,TGTGCCTCAACCGGGACTGGGCTTGTGCAGTACTTC
few,TRBD2,TRBJ2-5,16,TRBV7-2,CASSLGGLAAQETQYF,TGTGCCAGCAGCTTAGGGGGACTAGCGGCTCAAGAGACCCAGTACTTC
-,-,TRBJ2-3,12,TRBV29-1,CSVEDLRDTQYF,TGCAGCGTTGAAGATCTTAGGGATACGCAGTATTTT
-,-,TRBJ2-2,15,TRBV30,CAWSVVKGVDGELFF,TGTGCCTGGAGTGTAGTAAAGGGTGTGGACGGGGAGCTGTTTTTT
-,-,TRBJ2-3,15,TRBV18,CASSPPILATDTQYF,TGTGCCAGCTCACCACCGATCCTAGCGACAGATACGCAGTATTTT
-,-,TRBJ1-2,13,TRBV7-9,CASSLPGAGGYTF,TGTGCCAGCAGCTTACCTGGGGCTGGGGGCTACACCTTC
-,-,TRBJ2-1,15,TRBV25-1,CASSEYIWGHNEQFF,TGTGCCAGCAGTGAATATATATGGGGTCACAATGAGCAGTTCTTC
-,-,TRBJ1-2,12,TRBV29-1,CSVDKVGYGYTF,TGCAGCGTTGATAAGGTGGGCTATGGCTACACCTTC
-,TRBD1,TRBJ1-2,17,TRBV29-1,CSVPTGISPGQTNGYTF,TGCAGCGTGCCCACCGGAATAAGCCCGGGACAGACAAATGGCTACACCTTC
-,-,TRBJ1-2,14,TRBV23-1,CAVLQGTTCFGYTF,TGCGCCGTACTACAGGGCACGACTTGTTTTGGCTACACCTTC
-,-,TRBJ1-1,15,TRBV4-3,CASSQISTVNTEAFF,TGCGCCAGCAGCCAGATTTCTACAGTGAACACTGAAGCTTTCTTT
-,-,TRBJ1-1,14,TRBV15,CATSRVTSNTEAFF,TGTGCCACCAGCAGAGTTACATCCAACACTGAAGCTTTCTTT
-,-,TRBJ1-6,13,TRBV30,CAWTTGPNSPLHF,TGTGCCTGGACGACAGGACCAAATTCACCCCTCCACTTT
-,TRBD1,TRBJ2-2,15,TRBV29-1,CSVAGQAQRTGELFF,TGCAGCGTTGCAGGACAGGCCCAACGCACCGGGGAGCTGTTTTTT
-,-,TRBJ2-2,15,TRBV29-1,CSGSVRGRDTGELFF,-
-,-,TRBJ2-7,13,TRBV5-1,CASSSGWGYEQYF,TGCGCCAGCAGCTCGGGGTGGGGGTACGAGCAGTACTTC
-,-,TRBJ2-5,12,TRBV29-1,CSVEIAQETQYF,TGCAGCGTTGAAATAGCCCAAGAGACCCAGTACTTC
-,-,TRBJ1-5,13,TRBV7-2,CASSPDRDQPQHF,TGTGCCAGCAGCCCTGACAGAGATCAGCCCCAGCATTTT
-,-,TRBJ2-7,12,TRBV11-3,CASSIPPGEQYF,TGTGCCAGCAGCATTCCCCCGGGCGAGCAGTACTTC
-,TRBD1,TRBJ2-5,14,TRBV5-1,CASSSFDRAETQYF,TGCGCCAGCAGCTCCTTTGACAGGGCTGAGACCCAGTACTTC
-,-,TRBJ1-2,15,TRBV9,CASSVEQGLNYGYTF,TGTGCCAGCAGCGTAGAACAGGGCCTCAACTATGGCTACACCTTC
few,TRBD1,TRBJ1-4,15,TRBV29-1,CSAVTGGRASEKLFF,TGCAGCGCGGTAACAGGGGGCCGGGCCTCTGAAAAACTGTTTTTT
-,-,TRBJ2-7,12,TRBV29-1,CSVVGQETGQYF,TGCAGCGTTGTTGGTCAGGAAACTGGGCAGTACTTC
-,TRBD2,TRBJ2-1,17,TRBV11-2,CASSFGLAGGAYNEQFF,TGTGCCAGCAGCTTCGGACTAGCGGGGGGGGCCTACAATGAGCAGTTCTTC
-,-,TRBJ1-1,13,TRBV7-2,CASSIDTVAEAFF,TGTGCCAGCAGCATCGACACGGTAGCTGAAGCTTTCTTT
-,TRBD1,TRBJ2-7,16,TRBV29-1,CSVRRGQNGAFGEQYF,TGCAGCGTCAGAAGGGGACAGAATGGGGCGTTCGGCGAGCAGTACTTC
-,TRBD1,TRBJ2-7,12,TRBV10-3,CAISRDSYEQYF,TGTGCCATCAGTCGGGACAGCTACGAGCAGTACTTC
-,-,TRBJ1-5,15,TRBV29-1,CSEQRTVTQGQPQHF,TGCAGCGAGCAAAGGACCGTCACTCAAGGACAGCCCCAGCATTTT
-,TRBD1,TRBJ1-1,14,TRBV27,CASSLYRDSSRAFF,TGTGCCAGCAGTTTATACCGGGACAGTTCGAGGGCTTTCTTT
-,-,TRBJ2-1,13,TRBV2,CASSAILNNEQFF,TGTGCCAGCAGTGCAATACTCAACAATGAGCAGTTCTTC
-,TRBD1,TRBJ2-7,15,TRBV5-1,CASRLVGQGDYEQYF,TGCGCCAGCAGGTTAGTCGGACAGGGGGACTACGAGCAGTACTTC